This TCR beta chain was identified during a study of T cell responses to AZD1222 COVID-19 vaccine. Points on this clone: The antigen is undetermined.

Study findings and constraints: Most donors were white British, females outnumbered males, and clonal diversity was possibly underestimated.

The CDR3 runs 14 residues. Germline CDR1 reads WSHSY; CDR2 reads SAAADI. V shed 7 bases, J shed 0 bases, and the junction held 2 bases outside the gene matches. The protocol was immunoSEQ multiplex PCR, while the TCRdb copy is restricted to in-frame clones and leaves out a portion. The sample contains approximately 88,000 clones, approximately 90% of which appear only once. This clonotype was obtained from an adult who received the AZD1222 COVID-19 vaccine. The rearrangement links TRBV10-2 to TRBJ1-3; 8 bases match TRBD1. The sequences come from peripheral blood, collected 28 days after the second AZD1222 dose. This CDR3 reads CASNDRGSGNTIYF. CDR3 sequence (DNA): TGCGCCAGCAACGACAGGGGCTCTGGAAACACCATATATTTT.